A single sample gave rise to the 6 T cell receptor beta chains below, sequenced in a study of T cell responses to AZD1222 COVID-19 vaccine. Libraries were prepared by immunoSEQ multiplex PCR; TCRdb keeps only in-frame clonotypes and omits some of them. The sample holds about 70,000 clones, roughly 84% seen once. The sample consisted of peripheral blood, taken on day 0 of AZD1222 vaccination. Receptors originate from an adult in good health.

The rearrangement joins TRBV7-2 to TRBJ1-1; 8 bases match TRBD1. This CDR3 has 15 amino acids. The germline V gene encodes CDR1 SGHTA and CDR2 FQGNSA. V shed 8 bases and J 7 bases; nucleotides not matched to a gene: 15. In nucleotides, the CDR3 is TGTGCCAGCGGCTATAGACAGGGGTCAACGGTTGAAGCTTTCTTT. Its translation: CASGYRQGSTVEAFF. The variable domain in full, completed from reference TRBV7-2 and TRBJ1-1, reads GAGVSQSPSNKVTEKGKDVELRCDPISGHTALYWYRQSLGQGLEFLIYFQGNSAPDKSGLPSDRFSAERTGGSVSTLTIQRTQQEDSAVYLCASGYRQGSTVEAFFGQGTRLTVV.

This chain uses TRBV5-1 with TRBJ2-2, with 7 bases fitting TRBD1. Germline V gene data show CDR1 as SGHRS and CDR2 as YFSETQ. The CDR3 is 14 residues long. The V segment lost 4 bases and the J segment 7 bases; nucleotides outside the gene matches: 7. The chain's CDR3 is CASSLTGTIGELFF. The CDR3 DNA reads as TGCGCCAGCAGCCTGACAGGGACGATCGGGGAGCTGTTTTTT.

This clone was counted once. The chain combines TRBV10-3 with TRBJ1-1; 9 bases are a match to TRBD1. CDR3 length: 15 residues. Germline loops: CDR1 ENHRY, CDR2 SYGVKD. Losses at the gene ends were 5 bases for V and 3 bases for J; bases not matched to a gene: 7. The CDR3 region has the DNA TGTGCCATCAGTCAACGGACAGGGGAATACACTGAAGCTTTCTTT. Protein sequence: CAISQRTGEYTEAFF.

The chain employs TRBV19 and TRBJ1-1; D call uncertain. The length of the CDR3 is 13 residues. Germline CDR1 and CDR2: LNHDA and SQIVND (reference sequence). With 6 bases removed from V and 0 bases from J, the gap between germline ends came to 8 bases. Written as DNA, the CDR3 is TGTGCCAGTAGCTACCGGGTGAACACTGAAGCTTTCTTT. Translation: CASSYRVNTEAFF.

CDR3 residues: CASSFGTTDTQYF. DNA of the CDR3: TGTGCCAGCAGTTTCGGGACCACAGATACGCAGTATTTT. J is TRBJ2-3 and V is TRBV5-5; D is perhaps TRBD1 or TRBD2 (5 bases each). The CDR3 is made up of 13 amino acids. V gave up 5 bases and J gave up 2 bases, with 9 bases separating them. Germline-derived CDR1 and CDR2 are SGHKS and YYEKEE (reference sequence).

The V call is TRBV3-1 (or the pseudogene TRBV3-2), the J call TRBJ1-4, with D tentatively TRBD1 (5 bases). The CDR3 covers 14 residues. V was cut by 3 bases and J by 8 bases, with 13 bases left in between. The germline gives CDR1 LGHDT, CDR2 YNNKEL (reference sequence). The CDR3 reads CASSQDLEGEKLFF. The DNA of the CDR3 is TGTGCCAGCAGCCAGGATCTCGAGGGGGAAAAACTGTTTTTT.